This entry lists 20 T cell receptor beta chains sequenced from one sample in a study of beta chain features in type 1 diabetes. The entirety of the isolated RNA underwent reverse transcription, so expressed TCRB transcripts were sequenced. Data came from immunoSEQ multiplex PCR; TCRdb stores just in-frame clones and leaves some out. The table includes approximately 300,000 clones, more than 9.5% detected once. Sequenced material: naive CD4+ T cells from blood. These receptors all come from a young woman in good health.

The table lists this clone with a few counts. The chain links TRBV30 to TRBJ1-2, with D perhaps matching TRBD1 (5 bases). V dropped 0 bases and J dropped 2 bases, with 16 bases sitting between them. This CDR3 region has 16 residues. CDR1 GTSNPN and CDR2 SVGIG come from the germline V gene (reference sequence). In nucleotides, the CDR3 is TGTGCCTGGAGTGTACGGTATGGGGGGGAAAACTATGGCTACACCTTC. Translation: CAWSVRYGGENYGYTF. Using reference TRBV30 and TRBJ1-2 for the parts outside the CDR3, the full variable domain is SQTIHQWPATLVQPVGSPLSLECTVEGTSNPNLYWYRQAAGRGLQLLFYSVGIGQISSEVPQNLSASRPQDRQFILSSKKLLLSDSGFYLCAWSVRYGGENYGYTFGSGTRLTVV.

This rearrangement joins TRBV2 to TRBJ1-1; D perhaps matches TRBD1 (6 bases). There are 12 residues in the CDR3. Trimming left V 6 bases short and J 7 bases short, with 12 bases between. Germline CDR1 is SNHLY and CDR2 is FYNNEI. This CDR3 reads CASRTQGNEAFF. CDR3 nucleotides: TGTGCCAGCAGGACGCAGGGGAATGAAGCTTTCTTT.

This clone was seen a handful of times. V gene TRBV18 combines with J gene TRBJ2-7; possible D gene TRBD2, 6 bases. The germline gives CDR1 KGHSH, CDR2 LQKENI. V lost 2 bases to trimming and J lost 0 bases, with 8 bases between them. The CDR3 covers 14 residues. The CDR3 reads CASSPVEGSYEQYF. CDR3 DNA sequence: TGTGCCAGCTCACCAGTGGAGGGCTCCTACGAGCAGTACTTC. Filled out from reference TRBV18 and TRBJ2-7, the complete variable domain reads NAGVMQNPRHLVRRRGQEARLRCSPMKGHSHVYWYRQLPEEGLKFMVYLQKENIIDESGMPKERFSAEFPKEGPSILRIQQVVRGDSAAYFCASSPVEGSYEQYFGPGTRLTVT.

This clone occurred a few times. The chain uses TRBV18 and TRBJ2-5; D remains ambiguous. Germline CDR1 and CDR2: KGHSH and LQKENI. This CDR3 has 14 amino acids. The V gene lost 0 bases and the J gene lost 2 bases, with 7 bases spanning the gap. CDR3 sequence: CASSPPNGQETQYF. The CDR3 DNA reads as TGTGCCAGCTCACCACCGAACGGTCAAGAGACCCAGTACTTC.

There are a few counts of this clone. The chain couples TRBV7-2 to TRBJ2-7, with unresolved D. With 3 bases removed from V and 2 bases from J, the gap between germline ends came to 11 bases. This CDR3 has 14 amino acids. The germline CDR1 and CDR2 sequences are SGHTA and FQGNSA. CDR3 protein: CASSFQAPPYEQYF. CDR3 DNA: TGTGCCAGCAGCTTCCAGGCTCCCCCCTACGAGCAGTACTTC. Using reference TRBV7-2 and TRBJ2-7 for the parts outside the CDR3, the full variable domain is GAGVSQSPSNKVTEKGKDVELRCDPISGHTALYWYRQSLGQGLEFLIYFQGNSAPDKSGLPSDRFSAERTGGSVSTLTIQRTQQEDSAVYLCASSFQAPPYEQYFGPGTRLTVT.

The V gene is TRBV7-2, the J gene TRBJ2-5; D uncertain. Trimming shortened V by 0 bases and J by 5 bases, and 7 bases separated the two germline ends. Germline CDR1 SGHTA, CDR2 FQGNSA. The CDR3 is 13 residues long. The CDR3 DNA is TGTGCCAGCAGCTTAGCTGCGTTGGAGACCCAGTACTTC. It translates to CASSLAALETQYF.

This rearrangement joins TRBV6-5 to TRBJ2-1; TRBD2 aligns across 10 bases. Germline CDR1 MNHEY, CDR2 SVGAGI. This CDR3 has 15 amino acids. The ends lost 6 bases at V and 9 bases at J; junction bases unmatched: 11. The CDR3 DNA follows: TGTGCCAGCAGGGTTCTAGCGGGAGCCCGTGGTGAGCAGTTCTTC. As protein: CASRVLAGARGEQFF.

This clone showed up just a few times. V and J are TRBV5-1 and TRBJ2-5; the match to TRBD2 covers 14 bases. With V trimmed by 4 bases and J by 4 bases, 6 bases remained unmatched. CDR1 SGHRS and CDR2 YFSETQ come from the germline V gene. The CDR3 has 16 amino acids. The CDR3 region is CASSPGTSGSLETQYF. The DNA for the CDR3 is TGCGCCAGCAGCCCCGGGACTAGCGGGAGTCTAGAGACCCAGTACTTC.

In the case of this clone: Mismatch with germline at one junction end may stem from a read error. V is TRBV7-2 and J is TRBJ2-7; TRBD2 aligns across 13 bases. Per the germline V gene, CDR1 is SGHTA and CDR2 is FQGNSA. The CDR3 runs 16 residues. CDR3 in amino acids: CASSKGSGTSGILRDF. DNA for the CDR3: TGTGCCAGCAGCAAAGGCTCCGGGACTAGCGGGATTTTGCGAGACTTC.

V usage is TRBV18 and J usage is TRBJ1-1; no firm D call. Germline CDR1 is KGHSH and CDR2 is LQKENI. This CDR3 comprises 13 residues. The V end was cut by 7 bases, the J end by 1 base, with 10 bases between. CDR3 coding DNA: TGTGCCAGCTTAACCCAGGCGAACACTGAAGCTTTCTTT. The encoded protein is CASLTQANTEAFF.

This clone was counted only a few times. The chain links TRBV18 to TRBJ1-5; possible D gene TRBD1, 5 bases. V lost 6 bases and J 1 base, leaving 13 bases between the germline ends. CDR1 and CDR2 from the germline V gene are KGHSH and LQKENI. The CDR3 totals 15 residues. CDR3 protein: CASSPGGGSNQPQHF. CDR3 bases: TGTGCCAGCTCCCCCGGCGGGGGGAGCAATCAGCCCCAGCATTTT.

V usage is TRBV19 and J usage is TRBJ2-2; TRBD2 matches at 7 bases. V lost 2 bases to trimming and J lost 4 bases; unmatched junction nucleotides: 1. This CDR3 region has 14 residues. Germline V gene sequence: CDR1 LNHDA, CDR2 SQIVND (reference sequence). Here the CDR3 reads CASSIPSGTGELFF. CDR3 nucleotides: TGTGCCAGTAGTATACCTAGCGGCACCGGGGAGCTGTTTTTT.

The V call is TRBV20-1, the J call TRBJ2-5; tentatively, D is TRBD2 (5 bases). Trimming pared 3 bases from V and 7 bases from J, leaving 9 bases between. CDR3 length equals 11 residues. The germline V gene encodes CDR1 DFQATT and CDR2 SNEGSKA (reference sequence). The CDR3 DNA is TGCAGTGCTAGGAGGGCAATGACCCAGTACTTC. It yields the protein CSARRAMTQYF.

The chain joins TRBV18 to TRBJ2-1, with 8 bases identical to TRBD2. Per germline, CDR1 KGHSH and CDR2 LQKENI. The V and J ends lost 6 bases and 2 bases, in that order; junction bases with no gene match: 9. The CDR3 contains 16 residues. CDR3 protein: CASSRVSGSAYNEQFF. The CDR3 nucleotides are TGTGCCAGCTCCCGTGTCAGCGGGAGCGCCTACAATGAGCAGTTCTTC.

This clone was observed a few times. This chain joins TRBV7-9 and TRBJ2-7, with a tentative D call TRBD2 (5 bases). Germline CDR1 is SEHNR and CDR2 is FQNEAQ (reference sequence). This CDR3 region has 11 residues. The ends were cut back, 5 bases at V and 7 bases at J, with 9 bases in the middle. For the CDR3, the DNA is TGTGCCAGCAGCCCCCAGCGGGAGCAGTACTTC. As protein: CASSPQREQYF.

This clone was seen only a few times. The V gene is TRBV7-3, the J gene TRBJ2-1; 7 nucleotides line up with TRBD2. The V and J ends lost 3 bases and 0 bases, in that order; junction bases with no gene match: 5. The CDR3 contains 16 residues. The germline gives CDR1 SGHTA, CDR2 FQGTGA. CDR3 sequence reads: CASSLIAGSSYNEQFF. The CDR3 DNA reads TGTGCCAGCAGCTTGATAGCGGGCAGCTCCTACAATGAGCAGTTCTTC.

This clone was observed a handful of times. V usage is TRBV7-3 and J usage is TRBJ2-3; possibly TRBD1 for D (6 bases). Germline V gives CDR1 SGHTA, CDR2 FQGTGA. Trimming removed 4 bases at V and 2 bases at J, with 13 bases between. The CDR3 runs to 15 residues. CDR3 amino acids: CASSSGDGVTDTQYF. Here the CDR3 DNA reads TGTGCCAGCAGCTCAGGGGACGGAGTCACAGATACGCAGTATTTT.

The chain has TRBV4-2 and TRBJ2-7; the D is unclear. The CDR3 is made up of 16 amino acids. Germline V gene sequence: CDR1 LGHNA, CDR2 YNFKEQ. V was trimmed by 1 base and J by 0 bases, leaving 13 bases between them. The CDR3 is CASSQGVGPSSYEQYF. For the CDR3, the DNA is TGTGCCAGCAGCCAAGGGGTGGGCCCGAGCTCCTACGAGCAGTACTTC.

This chain connects TRBV7-9 to TRBJ1-5, with no clear D. Germline CDR1 SEHNR, CDR2 FQNEAQ (reference sequence). The V end lost 3 bases, the J end lost 5 bases, and 11 bases lay between the germline ends. The CDR3 runs to 14 residues. The CDR3 spells CASSLVGGDQPQHF. The CDR3, as DNA: TGTGCCAGCAGCTTGGTTGGAGGCGATCAGCCCCAGCATTTT.

About this clone itself: It is unclear where the CDR3 begins or ends on the DNA, so no DNA is shown, and the CDR3 is as TCRdb lists it. The chain combines TRBV11-1 with TRBJ2-7; the DNA was not used to check the table's D call, TRBD1. The V gene's germline CDR1 is SGHAT and CDR2 FQDESV (reference sequence). Counting both end residues, the CDR3 totals 12 amino acids. This CDR3 reads CASSFGTGSVDF.